This TCR beta chain was identified in a study of CD4+ T cells in melanoma. Some clones are missing from TCRdb's copy, which holds only in-frame ones; the method was immunoSEQ multiplex PCR. The data show more than 15,000 clones, approximately 76% seen once. This sequence originates from a human donor with melanoma. The sample comprised cells from a culture (not recorded whether cultured in vitro).

The CDR3 DNA reads as TGTGCCAGCAGAAAGCCGGGACTGATAGCTGAAGCTTTCTTT. Translated: CASRKPGLIAEAFF. This chain links TRBV6-5 with TRBJ1-1; weak D call: TRBD1 (5 bases). The CDR3 consists of 14 residues. The V gene lost 6 bases and the J gene lost 6 bases, with 17 bases spanning the gap. Looked up from germline, CDR1 is MNHEY and CDR2 is SVGAGI.